This TCR beta chain was recorded in a study of naive and memory T cell subsets. Per the germline V gene, CDR1 is MNHEY and CDR2 is SVGEGT. The CDR3 is made up of 13 amino acids. The V and J ends lost 5 bases and 8 bases respectively, with 13 bases between them. Treatment: skin biopsy from PPD injection site in Mantoux-positive individual. An oligonucleotide containing a UMI was ligated to the 3' end of TCR cDNA. This clonotype was seen many times. The SP2 primer and nested alpha and beta constant region primers amplified ligated cDNA in four rounds. TCRdb called the UMI-ligation and nested PCR reads again in MiXCR, with one record for every CDR3 protein. The sample includes over 13,000 distinct CDR3 sequences, roughly 5% of them seen just once.

This chain uses TRBV6-2 or TRBV6-3 with TRBJ2-1; no reliable D call. The TCR comes from an adult in good health. This specimen was skin, taken from a tuberculin skin test site. The CDR3 is CASSRDVIDEQFF. DNA for the CDR3: TGTGCCAGCAGTCGCGACGTGATCGATGAGCAGTTCTTC.